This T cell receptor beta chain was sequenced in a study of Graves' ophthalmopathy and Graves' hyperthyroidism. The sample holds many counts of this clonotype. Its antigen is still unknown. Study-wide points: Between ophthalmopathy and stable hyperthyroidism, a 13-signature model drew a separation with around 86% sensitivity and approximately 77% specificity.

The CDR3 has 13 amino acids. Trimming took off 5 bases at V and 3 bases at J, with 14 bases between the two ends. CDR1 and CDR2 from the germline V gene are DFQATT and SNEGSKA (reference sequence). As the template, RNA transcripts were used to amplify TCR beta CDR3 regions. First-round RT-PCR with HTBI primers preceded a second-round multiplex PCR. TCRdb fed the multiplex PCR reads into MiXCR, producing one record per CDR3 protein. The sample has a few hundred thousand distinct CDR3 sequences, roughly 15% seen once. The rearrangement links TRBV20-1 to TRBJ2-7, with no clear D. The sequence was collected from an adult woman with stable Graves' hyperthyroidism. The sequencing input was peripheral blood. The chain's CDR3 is CSAYRLVDYEQYF. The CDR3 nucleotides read TGCAGTGCTTATCGCCTGGTGGACTACGAGCAGTACTTC.